This TCR beta chain was retrieved from a study of early T cells in non-severe SARS-CoV-2 infection. TCRdb reanalysed the 5' RACE reads using MiXCR and keeps one entry per CDR3 protein. Of 25,000 to 35,000 distinct CDR3 sequences listed, under 6% were seen once; the top ten hold about 2.7%. Germline CDR1 reads SGDLS; CDR2 reads YYNGEE. Trimming pared 0 bases from V and 4 bases from J, leaving 12 bases between. The CDR3 consists of 15 residues. This clonotype was seen ten or more times. The V call is TRBV9, the J call TRBJ2-3; D might be TRBD2 (6 bases). The source material was whole blood. This clonotype was obtained from an adult who was a healthcare worker with PCR-confirmed SARS-CoV-2 infection or an uninfected control (not recorded which). In DNA form, the CDR3 reads TGTGCCAGCAGCGTAGATGTCGGGAGTGCAGATACGCAGTATTTT. It translates to CASSVDVGSADTQYF.